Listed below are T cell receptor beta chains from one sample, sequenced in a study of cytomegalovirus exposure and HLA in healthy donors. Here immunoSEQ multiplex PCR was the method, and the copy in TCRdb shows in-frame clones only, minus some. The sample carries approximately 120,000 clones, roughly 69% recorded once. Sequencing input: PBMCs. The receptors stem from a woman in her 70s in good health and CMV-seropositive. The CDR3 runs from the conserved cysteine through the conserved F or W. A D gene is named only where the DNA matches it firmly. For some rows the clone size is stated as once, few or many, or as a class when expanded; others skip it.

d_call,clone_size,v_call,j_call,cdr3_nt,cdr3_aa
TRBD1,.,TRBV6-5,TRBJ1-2,TGTGCCAGCAGCTACTCGGACAGGGGGCGCGGCTACACCTTC,CASSYSDRGRGYTF
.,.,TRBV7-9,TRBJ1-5,TGTGCCAGCAGCTTAGCGGGCCTCAGATCCCAGCATTTT,CASSLAGLRSQHF
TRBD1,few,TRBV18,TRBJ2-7,TGTGCCAGCTCACCCCTGGACAGGGGAATAGGCGAGCAGTACTTC,CASSPLDRGIGEQYF
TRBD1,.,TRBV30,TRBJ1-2,TGTGCCTGGAGGGGGACAGGGAAACCCCACTACACCTTC,CAWRGTGKPHYTF
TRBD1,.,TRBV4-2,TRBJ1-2,TGTGCCAGCAGCCAAGCTTGGGGGGACAGGAGCTATGGCTACACCTTC,CASSQAWGDRSYGYTF
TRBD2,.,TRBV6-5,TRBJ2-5,TGTGCCAGCAGGGGACTAGACAAAGAGACCCAGTACTTC,CASRGLDKETQYF
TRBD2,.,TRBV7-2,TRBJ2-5,TGTGCCACCGCGAGCGGGGGGTTCCAAGAGACCCAGTACTTC,CATASGGFQETQYF
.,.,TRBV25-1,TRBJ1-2,TGTGCCAGCAGTGAGCAGGGATACTATGGCTACACCTTC,CASSEQGYYGYTF
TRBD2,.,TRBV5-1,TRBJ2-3,TGCGCCAGCAGCTTGGGAGGGCTAGCGGGGACAGATACGCAGTATTTT,CASSLGGLAGTDTQYF
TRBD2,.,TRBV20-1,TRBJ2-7,TGCAGTCTAACTAGCGGGGGAGAGCAGTACTTC,CSLTSGGEQYF
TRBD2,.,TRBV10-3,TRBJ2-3,TGTGCCATCAGGGACCCGACTAGCGGGGGGGCAGATACGCAGTATTTT,CAIRDPTSGGADTQYF
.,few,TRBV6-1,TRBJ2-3,TGTGCCAGCAGTGGTCCCGGCGGTTTCACAGATACGCAGTATTTT,CASSGPGGFTDTQYF
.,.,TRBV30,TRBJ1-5,TGTGCCTGGAGTGTGGGGACAATATTGCAGCCCCAGCATTTT,CAWSVGTILQPQHF
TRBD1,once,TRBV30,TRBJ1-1,TGTGCCTGGAGTGTCCGCGGGACAGTACTTATGAACACTGAAGCTTTCTTT,CAWSVRGTVLMNTEAFF
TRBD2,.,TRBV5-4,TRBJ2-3,TGTGCCAGCAGCTTGGCAAGCGGGGGGCCCCAAGATACGCAGTATTTT,CASSLASGGPQDTQYF
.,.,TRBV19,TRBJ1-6,TGTGCCAGTAGTCCCTTCAGCGTCCTGGGGGCTTCACCCCTCCACTTT,CASSPFSVLGASPLHF
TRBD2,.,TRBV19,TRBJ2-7,TGTGCCAGTAGACGTGCGGGGGGACCCTACGAGCAGTACTTC,CASRRAGGPYEQYF
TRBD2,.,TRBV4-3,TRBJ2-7,TGCGCCAGCAGCCAAGGCCCTAGCGGGGAGTACGAGCAGTACTTC,CASSQGPSGEYEQYF
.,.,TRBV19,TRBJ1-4,TGTGCCAGTACCGGGGGGATCACAACTAATGAAAAACTGTTTTTT,CASTGGITTNEKLFF
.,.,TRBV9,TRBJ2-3,TGTGCCAGCAGCGTAGGTCTAACAGATACGCAGTATTTT,CASSVGLTDTQYF
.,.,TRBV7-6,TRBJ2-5,TGTGCCAGCAGCTTAGGGGAGGAGACCCAGTACTTC,CASSLGEETQYF
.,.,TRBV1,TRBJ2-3,TGCACCAGCAGACCGGGACTAGCGGCGCTGGTAGGCACAGATACGCAGTATTTT,CTSRPGLAALVGTDTQYF
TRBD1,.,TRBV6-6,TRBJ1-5,TGTGCCAGCAGTACTGCGGGACAGGGGAGCAATCAGCCCCAGCATTTT,CASSTAGQGSNQPQHF
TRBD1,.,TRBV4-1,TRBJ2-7,TGCGCCAGCAGCCAAGGCCAGGGGGCACGCGAGCAGTACTTC,CASSQGQGAREQYF
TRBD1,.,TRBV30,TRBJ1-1,TGTGCCTGGGGGGGGACAGGGGGCGTGTACACTGAAGCTTTCTTT,CAWGGTGGVYTEAFF
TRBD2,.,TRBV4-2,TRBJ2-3,TGTGCCAGCAGCGCCCAATCTAGCGGGGGGGCCTTAGATACGCAGTATTTT,CASSAQSSGGALDTQYF
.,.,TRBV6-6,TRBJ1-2,TGTGCCAGCAGTTACGGCAGGGGCTATGGCTACACCTTC,CASSYGRGYGYTF
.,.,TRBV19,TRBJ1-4,TGTGCCAGTTTGCCAACCGGACTCCCGAATGAAAAACTGTTTTTT,CASLPTGLPNEKLFF
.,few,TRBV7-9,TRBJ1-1,TGTGCCAGCAGCCAGACAGTGTCGTGGTCTGAAGCTTTCTTT,CASSQTVSWSEAFF
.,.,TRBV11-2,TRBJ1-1,TGTGCCAGCAGCTTAGGCCCAGTCGGGACTGAAGCTTTCTTT,CASSLGPVGTEAFF